Following are 9 T cell receptor beta chains from one sample sequenced in a study of graft-versus-host responses after intestinal transplantation. This table comes from immunoSEQ multiplex PCR, and its TCRdb copy is limited to in-frame clones, with some not included. The table has about 89,000 clones, 90% to 95% seen once. No antigen has been assigned to these receptors. The sample here was unstimulated CD8+ T cells sorted from spleen or lymph node cells, taken before intestinal transplant. The receptors were gathered from a human donor who received an intestinal transplant.

The chain joins TRBV9 to TRBJ1-1; no clear D gene. V was trimmed by 0 bases and J by 4 bases, leaving 7 bases between them. There are 13 residues in the CDR3. Germline V gene sequence: CDR1 SGDLS, CDR2 YYNGEE. The CDR3 DNA follows: TGTGCCAGCAGCGTAGCTACAGCCACTGAAGCTTTCTTT. Its protein is CASSVATATEAFF.

V gene TRBV11-2 combines with J gene TRBJ1-1; D may be TRBD1 (5 bases). The CDR3 is made up of 15 amino acids. Germline V CDR1 and CDR2: SGHAT, FQNNGV. V gave up 1 base and J gave up 4 bases, with 13 bases separating them. CDR3 residues: CASSLVSGRSTEAFF. The DNA of the CDR3 is TGTGCCAGCAGCTTAGTATCAGGGAGGAGCACTGAAGCTTTCTTT.

The rearrangement links TRBV6-5 to TRBJ2-7; TRBD2 agrees at 12 bases. The junction had 4 bases not matched to a gene; V was cut back by 0 bases and J by 4 bases. The CDR3 is made up of 16 amino acids. CDR1 and CDR2 from the germline V gene are MNHEY and SVGAGI. The CDR3 nucleotides read TGTGCCAGCAGTTACTCCGCGACTAGCGGGGGATACGAGCAGTACTTC. This translates into CASSYSATSGGYEQYF.

The genes are TRBV27 and TRBJ2-5, with D tentatively TRBD1 (6 bases). Looked up from germline, CDR1 is MNHEY and CDR2 is SMNVEV (reference sequence). The CDR3 covers 14 residues. The V gene lost 4 bases and the J gene lost 5 bases, with 14 bases spanning the gap. Here the CDR3 reads CASSSRDMRETQYF. As DNA, the CDR3 is TGTGCCAGCAGTTCCCGGGACATGCGGGAGACCCAGTACTTC.

The chain uses TRBV7-9 and TRBJ2-5; D is possibly TRBD1 (6 bases). This CDR3 comprises 14 residues. Trimming cost V 5 bases and J 1 base, with 11 bases left between them. Germline loops: CDR1 SEHNR, CDR2 FQNEAQ (reference sequence). The CDR3 sequence: CASSARDTQETQYF. CDR3 coding DNA: TGTGCCAGCAGCGCCCGGGACACCCAAGAGACCCAGTACTTC.

V is TRBV19 and J is TRBJ1-4; D unresolved. Germline V gives CDR1 LNHDA, CDR2 SQIVND (reference sequence). This CDR3 has 13 amino acids. V lost 7 bases to trimming and J lost 1 base, with 7 bases between them. The CDR3 coding sequence is TGTGCCAGTATGAGTTTAACTAATGAAAAACTGTTTTTT. Amino acid sequence: CASMSLTNEKLFF.

DNA for the CDR3: TGTGCCAGCAGCTTAGTAGCGGGGGTTGTCACAGATACGCAGTATTTT. Residues: CASSLVAGVVTDTQYF. This rearrangement joins TRBV7-2 to TRBJ2-3; TRBD2 matches at 9 bases. Trimming cost V 1 base and J 2 bases; bases outside gene matches: 4. Germline V CDR1 and CDR2: SGHTA, FQGNSA. CDR3 length: 16 residues.

The chain has TRBV29-1 and TRBJ1-2; TRBD1 matches at 9 bases. The length of the CDR3 is 13 residues. Germline V CDR1 and CDR2: SQVTM, ANQGSEA. V lost 5 bases and J lost 6; bases outside the gene matches: 7. The CDR3 reads CSVYVTGGHGYTF. Here the CDR3 DNA reads TGCAGCGTTTACGTCACAGGGGGCCATGGCTACACCTTC.

This clone showed up just once. The chain carries TRBV7-6 and TRBJ2-1; D perhaps matches TRBD2 (5 bases). CDR1 is SGHVS, CDR2 FNYEAQ, per germline. The CDR3 consists of 13 residues. With 8 bases removed from V and 7 bases from J, the gap between germline ends came to 15 bases. Written as DNA, the CDR3 is TGTGCCAGCCGGGGAGTAGATGGGAATGAGCAGTTCTTC. It translates to CASRGVDGNEQFF. Complete variable domain (other parts from reference TRBV7-6 and TRBJ2-1): GAGVSQSPRYKVTKRGQDVALRCDPISGHVSLYWYRQALGQGPEFLTYFNYEAQQDKSGLPNDRFSAERPEGSISTLTIQRTEQRDSAMYRCASRGVDGNEQFFGPGTRLTVL.